Listed below are T cell receptor beta chains from one sample, sequenced in a study of STAT3 mutations in large granular lymphocyte leukemia. TCRdb's table, derived via immunoSEQ multiplex PCR, lists solely in-frame clones and lacks some. The sample lists about 12,000 clones; about 85% were seen once. Sequences were obtained from peripheral blood mononuclear cells. These TCRs come from a man aged 55 to 69 with T-cell large granular lymphocyte leukemia. Some clones in this sample may be carry-over from other donors' samples. Both conserved end residues are trimmed from each CDR3.

v_gene | CDR3aa
TRBV30 | AWSEGAIRYT
TRBV6-6 | ASSYPGEGTGELF
TRBV6-1 | ASSEATNNEQF
TRBV9 | ASSVAAQGSPGGYT
TRBV29-1 | SVAQSYNEQF
TRBV7-2 | ASSPGAANTEAF
TRBV19 | ASSGPPAGDGYT
TRBV7-2 | ASSLTSGAALYEQY
TRBV15 | ATSRVGQNYGYT
TRBV28 | ASSFRGYQPQH
TRBV28 | ASSYRPGQGGPEAF
TRBV14 | ASSQLPRGRNEQY
TRBV2 | ASRGTGSGYT
TRBV6-1 | ASSGPGGGQY
TRBV28 | ASRSAKSGRGAYEQY
TRBV7-9 | ASSLSGLLGYT
TRBV6-5 | ASRPPLAGLDEQY
TRBV7-9 | ASSVDGAVEGANVLT
TRBV4-1 | ASSQEQGANYGYT
TRBV9 | ASSASGNYNEQF
TRBV5-1 | ASSSMGTSGFNEQF
TRBV5-1 | ASSSNPGASSYEQY
TRBV28 | ASLPGGGAYEQY
TRBV28 | ASSGTANSNQPQH
TRBV5-4 | ASSSSGRGSGELF
TRBV4-1 | ASTSPGQSNEKLF
TRBV19 | ASSRDSYYEQY
TRBV6-4 | ASSLLAGGPETQY
TRBV7-9 | ASSLVGAGHYGYT
TRBV28 | ASSFGKALGEQY
TRBV7-9 | ASSPNPTDTQY
TRBV4-1 | ASSQDHGTGIPQY
TRBV19 | ASNTGGNTEAF
TRBV15 | ATSRDRVAGGLYEQY
TRBV4-1 | ASSLESGRNEKLF
TRBV29-1 | SVEPPFALAGGGGEQF
TRBV5-1 | ASSSQTGLTYNEQF
TRBV5-1 | ASSPIGGVSQY
TRBV6-6 | ASRFGLQETQY
TRBV13 | ASSSWIEGHGYT
TRBV30 | AWSVSGSGQPQH
TRBV18 | ASSPLWRDSKAKNIQY
TRBV5-4 | ASSFPGAKGNTEAF
TRBV5-4 | ASSLGGIAGGSTDTQY
TRBV18 | ASSPFQGPSTDTQY
TRBV28 | ASSWGWNEGSYEQY
TRBV28 | ASSLSGQGLTYEQY
TRBV5-1 | ASSLATVTDTQY
TRBV30 | AWRRTGGTEAF
TRBV7-2 | ASSLVQGSYGYT
TRBV7-9 | ASKRSSGYNEQF
TRBV27 | ASSLSSSNQPQH